This T cell receptor (beta chain) stems from a study of cytomegalovirus exposure and HLA in healthy donors. Study-wide findings and caveats: The study designated 150 to 200 TCR beta chains cytomegalovirus-associated.

Of note for this clone: What it binds is not known.

Primers for the PCR totalled 60 Vbeta and 13 Jbeta. Using immunoSEQ multiplex PCR, the repertoire was profiled, and TCRdb retains in-frame clones only, with some absent. The sample consists of under 90,000 clones, about 71% of them appearing once. Sample: PBMCs. This receptor was identified in a woman in her forties or fifties in good health and CMV-seropositive.

The CDR3 nucleotides read TGTGCCAGCAGAGGCGGGGTGGGAACTAACTATGGCTACACCTTC. The encoded protein is CASRGGVGTNYGYTF. The chain carries TRBV6-4 and TRBJ1-2; D gene unclear. CDR1 is MRHNA, CDR2 SNTAGT, per germline. V was clipped by 6 bases and J by 0 bases, with 14 bases between them. The CDR3 spans 15 residues.